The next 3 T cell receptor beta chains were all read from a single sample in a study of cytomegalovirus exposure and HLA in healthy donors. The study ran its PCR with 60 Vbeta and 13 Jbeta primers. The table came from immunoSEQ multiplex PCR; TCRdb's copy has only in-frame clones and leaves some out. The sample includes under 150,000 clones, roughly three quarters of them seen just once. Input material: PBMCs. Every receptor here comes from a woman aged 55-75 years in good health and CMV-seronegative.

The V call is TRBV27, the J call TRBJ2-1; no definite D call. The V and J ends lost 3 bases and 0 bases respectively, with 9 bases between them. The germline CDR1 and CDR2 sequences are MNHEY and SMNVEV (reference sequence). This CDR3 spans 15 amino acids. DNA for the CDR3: TGTGCCAGCAGTTTGAGGCCTAGCTCCTACAATGAGCAGTTCTTC. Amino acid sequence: CASSLRPSSYNEQFF.

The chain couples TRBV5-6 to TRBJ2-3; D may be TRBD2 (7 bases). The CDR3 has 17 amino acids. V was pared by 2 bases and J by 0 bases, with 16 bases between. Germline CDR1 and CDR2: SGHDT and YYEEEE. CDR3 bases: TGTGCCAGCAGCTTAGCGGGCGGGGGCTGGAGCACAGATACGCAGTATTTT. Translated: CASSLAGGGWSTDTQYF.

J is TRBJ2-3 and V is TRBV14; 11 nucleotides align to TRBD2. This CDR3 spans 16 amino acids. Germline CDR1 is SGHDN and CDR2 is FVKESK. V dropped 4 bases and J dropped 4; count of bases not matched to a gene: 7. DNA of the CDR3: TGTGCCAGCAGCCGGGCCTTACTAGCGGGAGCAGATACGCAGTATTTT. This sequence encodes CASSRALLAGADTQYF.